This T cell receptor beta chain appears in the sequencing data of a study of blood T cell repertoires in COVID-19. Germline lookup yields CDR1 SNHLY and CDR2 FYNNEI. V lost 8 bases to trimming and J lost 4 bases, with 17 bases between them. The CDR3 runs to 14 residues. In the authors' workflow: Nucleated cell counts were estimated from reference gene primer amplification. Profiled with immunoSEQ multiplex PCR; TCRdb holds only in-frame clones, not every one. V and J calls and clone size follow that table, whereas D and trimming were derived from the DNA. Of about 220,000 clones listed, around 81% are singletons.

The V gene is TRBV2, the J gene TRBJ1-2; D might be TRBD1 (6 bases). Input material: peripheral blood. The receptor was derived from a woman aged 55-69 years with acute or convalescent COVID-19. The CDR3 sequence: CASLFDRTAYGYTF. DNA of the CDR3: TGTGCCAGCCTATTTGACAGGACAGCCTATGGCTACACCTTC.